This record concerns one T cell receptor (beta chain) sequence. Its antigen is currently unknown. The sample is drawn from a study of OX40 agonist ivuxolimab in advanced cancers. About the study: The study enrolled dose-escalation patients with hepatocellular carcinoma, melanoma, renal cell or head and neck cancer. Study conclusions and caveats: At 0.1 to 3.0 mg/kg, CD4+ and CD8+ blood T cells expanded clonally by week 6.

The data were produced by immunoSEQ multiplex PCR, yet TCRdb's version contains in-frame clones alone and is incomplete. The table has 35,000 to 40,000 clones, less than 85% seen once. Researchers took blood at baseline, on cycle 4 day 1, and on cycle 7 day 1. The material was CD4+ or CD8+ T cells sorted from blood, obtained in a trial of the OX40 agonist ivuxolimab. The sequence derives from an adult with an advanced solid tumor such as melanoma, head and neck, liver or kidney cancer.

This CDR3 is CASKGGFGEKLFF. CDR3 nucleotide sequence: TGTGCCAGCAAGGGCGGTTTCGGTGAAAAACTGTTTTTT. This sequence joins TRBV28 and TRBJ1-4; D ambiguous. CDR1 is MDHEN, CDR2 SYDVKM, per germline. This CDR3 region has 13 residues. Trimming stripped 7 bases from V and 7 bases from J, with 13 bases between.